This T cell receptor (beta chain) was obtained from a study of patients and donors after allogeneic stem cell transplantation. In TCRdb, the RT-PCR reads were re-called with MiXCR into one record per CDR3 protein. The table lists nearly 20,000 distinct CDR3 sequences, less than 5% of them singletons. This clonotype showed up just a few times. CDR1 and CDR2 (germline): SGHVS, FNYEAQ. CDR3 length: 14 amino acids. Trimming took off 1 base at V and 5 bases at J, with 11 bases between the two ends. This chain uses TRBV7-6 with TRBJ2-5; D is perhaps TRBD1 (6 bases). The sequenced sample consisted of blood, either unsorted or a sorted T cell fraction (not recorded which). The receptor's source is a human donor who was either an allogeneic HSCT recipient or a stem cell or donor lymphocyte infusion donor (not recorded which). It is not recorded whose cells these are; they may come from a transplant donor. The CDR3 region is CASSLDRAAETQYF. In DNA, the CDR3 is TGTGCCAGCAGCTTAGACAGGGCCGCGGAGACCCAGTACTTC.